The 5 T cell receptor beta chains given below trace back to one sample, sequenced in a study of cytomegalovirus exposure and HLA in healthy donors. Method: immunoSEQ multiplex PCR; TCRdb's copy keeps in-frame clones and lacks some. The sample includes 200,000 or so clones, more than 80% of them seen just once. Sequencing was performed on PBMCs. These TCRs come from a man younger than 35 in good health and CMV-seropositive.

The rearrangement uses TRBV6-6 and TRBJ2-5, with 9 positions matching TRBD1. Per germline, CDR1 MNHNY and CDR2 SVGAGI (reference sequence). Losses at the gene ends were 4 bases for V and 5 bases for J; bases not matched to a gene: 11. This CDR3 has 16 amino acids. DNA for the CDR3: TGTGCCAGCAGTTCCCCCACAGGGGGCTTGGGGGAGACCCAGTACTTC. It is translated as CASSSPTGGLGETQYF.

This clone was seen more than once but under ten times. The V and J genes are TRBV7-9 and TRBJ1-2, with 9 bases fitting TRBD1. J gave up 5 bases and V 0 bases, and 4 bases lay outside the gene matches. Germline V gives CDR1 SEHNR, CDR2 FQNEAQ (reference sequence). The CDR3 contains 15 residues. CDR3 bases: TGTGCCAGCAGCTTAGCGACAGGGGGAGGATATGGCTACACCTTC. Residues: CASSLATGGGYGYTF.

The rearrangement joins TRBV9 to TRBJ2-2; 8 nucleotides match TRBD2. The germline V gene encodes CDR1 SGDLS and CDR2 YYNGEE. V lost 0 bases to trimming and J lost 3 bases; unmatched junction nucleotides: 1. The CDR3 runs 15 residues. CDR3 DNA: TGTGCCAGCAGCGTAGACGGGGGGGACACCGGGGAGCTGTTTTTT. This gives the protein CASSVDGGDTGELFF.

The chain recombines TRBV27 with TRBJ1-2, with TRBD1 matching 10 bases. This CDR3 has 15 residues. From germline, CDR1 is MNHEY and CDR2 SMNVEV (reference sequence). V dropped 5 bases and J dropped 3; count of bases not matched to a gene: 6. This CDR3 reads CASSRLGQGDYGYTF. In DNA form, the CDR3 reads TGTGCCAGCAGTCGTCTTGGACAGGGGGACTATGGCTACACCTTC.

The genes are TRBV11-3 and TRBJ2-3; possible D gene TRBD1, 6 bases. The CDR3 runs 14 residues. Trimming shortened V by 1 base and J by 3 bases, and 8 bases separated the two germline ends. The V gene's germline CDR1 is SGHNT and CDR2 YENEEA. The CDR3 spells CASSLAGVTDTQYF. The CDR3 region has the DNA TGTGCCAGCAGCTTAGCAGGGGTTACAGATACGCAGTATTTT. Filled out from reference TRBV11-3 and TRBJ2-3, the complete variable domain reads EAGVVQSPRYKIIEKKQPVAFWCNPISGHNTLYWYLQNLGQGPELLIRYENEEAVDDSQLPKDRFSAERLKGVDSTLKIQPAELGDSAVYLCASSLAGVTDTQYFGPGTRLTVL.